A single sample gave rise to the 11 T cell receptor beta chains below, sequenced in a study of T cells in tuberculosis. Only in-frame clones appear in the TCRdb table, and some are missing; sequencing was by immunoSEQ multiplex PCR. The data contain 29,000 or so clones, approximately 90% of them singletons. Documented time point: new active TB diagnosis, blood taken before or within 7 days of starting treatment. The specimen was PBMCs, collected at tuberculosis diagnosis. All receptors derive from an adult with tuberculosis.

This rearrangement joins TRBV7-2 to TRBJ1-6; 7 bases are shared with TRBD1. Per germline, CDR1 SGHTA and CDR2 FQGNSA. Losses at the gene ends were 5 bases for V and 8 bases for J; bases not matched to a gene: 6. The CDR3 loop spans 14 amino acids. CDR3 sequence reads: CASSRGDSYSPLHF. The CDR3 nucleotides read TGTGCCAGCAGCCGCGGGGACAGCTATTCACCCCTCCACTTT.

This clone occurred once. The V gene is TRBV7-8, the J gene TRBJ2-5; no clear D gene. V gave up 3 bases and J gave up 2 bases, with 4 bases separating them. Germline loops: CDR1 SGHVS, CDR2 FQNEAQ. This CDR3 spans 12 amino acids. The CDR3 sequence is CASSFLQETQYF. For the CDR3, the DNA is TGTGCCAGCAGCTTCCTACAAGAGACCCAGTACTTC. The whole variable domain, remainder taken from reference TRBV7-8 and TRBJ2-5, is GAGVSQSPRYKVAKRGQDVALRCDPISGHVSLFWYQQALGQGPEFLTYFQNEAQLDKSGLPSDRFFAERPEGSVSTLKIQRTQQEDSAVYLCASSFLQETQYFGPGTRLLVL.

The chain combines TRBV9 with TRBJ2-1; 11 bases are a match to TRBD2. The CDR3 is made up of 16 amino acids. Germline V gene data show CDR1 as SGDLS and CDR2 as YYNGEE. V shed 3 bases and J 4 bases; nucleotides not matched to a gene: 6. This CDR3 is CASSGRGTSGYNEQFF. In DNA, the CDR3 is TGTGCCAGCAGCGGACGCGGGACTAGCGGATACAATGAGCAGTTCTTC. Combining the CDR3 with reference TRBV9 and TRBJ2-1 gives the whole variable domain DSGVTQTPKHLITATGQRVTLRCSPRSGDLSVYWYQQSLDQGLQFLIQYYNGEERAKGNILERFSAQQFPDLHSELNLSSLELGDSALYFCASSGRGTSGYNEQFFGPGTRLTVL.

CDR3 region: CASSVTGGSYEQYF. CDR3 in DNA: TGTGCCAGCAGCGTGACAGGGGGCTCCTACGAGCAGTACTTC. The chain carries TRBV7-3 and TRBJ2-7; 9 bases are a match to TRBD1. There are 14 residues in the CDR3. Germline V gene lookup returns CDR1 SGHTA and CDR2 FQGTGA. The V and J ends lost 5 bases and 0 bases, in that order; junction bases with no gene match: 2.

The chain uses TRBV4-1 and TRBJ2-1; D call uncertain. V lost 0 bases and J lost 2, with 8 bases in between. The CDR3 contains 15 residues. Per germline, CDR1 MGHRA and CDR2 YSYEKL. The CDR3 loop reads CASSQDGWPYNEQFF. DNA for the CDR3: TGCGCCAGCAGCCAAGATGGCTGGCCCTACAATGAGCAGTTCTTC.

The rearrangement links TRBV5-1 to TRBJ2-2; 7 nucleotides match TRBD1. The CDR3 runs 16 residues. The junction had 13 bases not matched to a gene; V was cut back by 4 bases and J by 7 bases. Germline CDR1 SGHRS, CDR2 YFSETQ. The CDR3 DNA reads TGCGCCAGCAGCGTTACAGGGGTGACGAATGGCGGGGAGCTGTTTTTT. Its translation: CASSVTGVTNGGELFF.

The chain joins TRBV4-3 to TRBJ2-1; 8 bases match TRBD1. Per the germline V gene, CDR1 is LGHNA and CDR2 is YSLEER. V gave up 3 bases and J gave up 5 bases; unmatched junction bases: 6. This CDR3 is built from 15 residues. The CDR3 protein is CASSQDDRGNNEQFF. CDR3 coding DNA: TGCGCCAGCAGCCAGGACGACAGGGGTAACAATGAGCAGTTCTTC.

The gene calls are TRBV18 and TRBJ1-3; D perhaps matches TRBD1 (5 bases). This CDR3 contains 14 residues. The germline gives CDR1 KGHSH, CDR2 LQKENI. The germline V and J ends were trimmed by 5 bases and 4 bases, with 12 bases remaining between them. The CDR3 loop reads CASSAGISGNTIYF. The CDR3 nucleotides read TGTGCCAGCTCAGCAGGGATTTCCGGAAACACCATATATTTT.

The CDR3 loop is CASSPGTGDQPQHF. The CDR3 nucleotides are TGTGCCAGCAGCCCTGGGACAGGGGATCAGCCCCAGCATTTT. This chain connects TRBV7-6 to TRBJ1-5, with 10 bases that match TRBD1. The V and J ends lost 5 bases and 5 bases, in that order; junction bases with no gene match: 3. This CDR3 contains 14 residues. In germline, CDR1 is SGHVS, CDR2 FNYEAQ.

The CDR3 protein is CATSSLNRGPTYEQYF. In DNA form, the CDR3 reads TGTGCCACCAGCAGTCTCAACAGGGGGCCTACCTACGAGCAGTACTTC. The chain links TRBV15 to TRBJ2-7; 9 nucleotides match TRBD1. CDR3 length equals 16 residues. Germline values: CDR1 LNHNV, CDR2 YYDKDF (reference sequence). The J segment lost 2 bases and the V segment lost 3 bases, leaving 8 bases of the junction unmatched. Together with reference TRBV15 and TRBJ2-7, the CDR3 gives the full variable domain: DAMVIQNPRYQVTQFGKPVTLSCSQTLNHNVMYWYQQKSSQAPKLLFHYYDKDFNNEADTPDNFQSRRPNTSFCFLDIRSPGLGDTAMYLCATSSLNRGPTYEQYFGPGTRLTVT.

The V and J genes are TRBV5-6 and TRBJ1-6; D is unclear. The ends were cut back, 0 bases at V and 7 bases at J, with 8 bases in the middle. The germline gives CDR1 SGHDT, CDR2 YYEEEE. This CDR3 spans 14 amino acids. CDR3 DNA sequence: TGTGCCAGCAGCTTGGGCGCGTTCAATTCACCCCTCCACTTT. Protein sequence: CASSLGAFNSPLHF.